This paragraph covers one T cell receptor (beta chain) sequence. Profiling that covered TCR beta VDJ and CDR3 relied on genomic DNA as its template. A single record per CDR3 protein comes from TCRdb applying MiXCR to the reads. The sample has roughly 500,000 distinct CDR3 sequences; around 30% are singletons. Only patients with CD8+CD57+ cell expansion on flow cytometry were chosen for sequencing. Germline V gives CDR1 SQVTM, CDR2 ANQGSEA. This CDR3 has 13 residues. V lost 1 base and J 4 bases, leaving 10 bases between the germline ends. This sample was included in a study of CD8+CD57+ T cells in acquired aplastic anemia. On the study more broadly: Sorted CD4+ and CD8+ cells yielded roughly 3 ug of DNA on average.

This sequence was found in a human donor with aplastic anemia. Sample: sorted CD4+, CD8+, or CD8+CD57+ T cells (not recorded which) from PBMCs. The rearrangement uses TRBV29-1 and TRBJ1-1; D remains unclear. CDR3: CSVEGEGSTEAFF. In DNA form, the CDR3 reads TGCAGCGTTGAAGGAGAGGGCAGCACTGAAGCTTTCTTT.